Shown below are 18 T cell receptor beta chains from a single sample sequenced in a study of CD8 T cells in ankylosing spondylitis. MiXCR, run by TCRdb on the 5' RACE reads, gives a single entry per CDR3 protein. Here the sample spans 200,000 to 250,000 distinct CDR3 sequences, about a sixth being singletons. These TCRs' antigens remain unknown. The study's findings and limits: There was a TCR beta motif, made of several highly homologous variants, that appeared characteristic of ankylosing spondylitis blood.

Sequenced material: blood, either unsorted or a sorted T cell fraction (not recorded which). These receptors were collected from a male donor with ankylosing spondylitis.

This clonotype was seen more than once but under ten times. J is TRBJ2-5 and V is TRBV5-1; no reliable D call. This CDR3 has 14 amino acids. V lost 1 base and J lost 4, with 11 bases in between. Germline-derived CDR1 and CDR2 are SGHRS and YFSETQ. CDR3: CASSLNSLGETQYF. CDR3 in DNA: TGCGCCAGCAGCTTGAACAGCCTCGGAGAGACCCAGTACTTC. Looking up the rest from reference TRBV5-1 and TRBJ2-5 gives the full variable domain: KAGVTQTPRYLIKTRGQQVTLSCSPISGHRSVSWYQQTPGQGLQFLFEYFSETQRNKGNFPGRFSGRQFSNSRSEMNVSTLELGDSALYLCASSLNSLGETQYFGPGTRLLVL.

This clonotype was detected a few times. CDR3 loop: CASSHLTSQTSYEQYF. In nucleotides, the CDR3 is TGTGCCAGCAGTCATTTGACTAGCCAAACTTCCTACGAGCAGTACTTC. The V gene is TRBV12-3 or TRBV12-4, the J gene TRBJ2-7, with TRBD2 matching 7 bases. This CDR3 is 16 amino acids long. J lost 1 base, V lost 5 bases, and 11 bases had no gene match.

This chain connects TRBV9 to TRBJ2-5, with no clear D. Germline CDR1 reads SGDLS; CDR2 reads YYNGEE. The V gene lost 4 bases and the J gene lost 5 bases, with 12 bases spanning the gap. The CDR3 runs 13 residues. CDR3 in DNA: TGTGCCAGCAGCTATACCCCGTCGGAGACCCAGTACTTC. It is translated as CASSYTPSETQYF.

A few counts support this clonotype. The V gene is TRBV5-1, the J gene TRBJ1-2; 10 positions match TRBD1. Germline V gene lookup returns CDR1 SGHRS and CDR2 YFSETQ. This CDR3 has 17 amino acids. Germline trimming cut 3 bases from V and 3 bases from J; bases unmatched to any gene: 11. CDR3 nucleotide sequence: TGCGCCAGCAGCTGGGGGACAGGGGTTCAGGACTACTATGGCTACACCTTC. As protein: CASSWGTGVQDYYGYTF.

The chain employs TRBV5-1 and TRBJ1-1; a weak D match, TRBD1 (6 bases). Germline V gives CDR1 SGHRS, CDR2 YFSETQ. V was trimmed by 2 bases and J by 3 bases, leaving 8 bases between them. The CDR3 loop spans 13 amino acids. The CDR3 protein is CASSFTGYTEAFF. CDR3 DNA: TGCGCCAGCAGCTTTACAGGGTACACTGAAGCTTTCTTT.

This clonotype was detected a few times. This chain links TRBV29-1 with TRBJ2-7, with a possible D match to TRBD2 (5 bases). CDR3 length: 16 amino acids. The germline gives CDR1 SQVTM, CDR2 ANQGSEA. V was pared by 4 bases and J by 3 bases, with 22 bases between. This chain's CDR3 is CSVVGGLSGANYEQYF. The CDR3 DNA is TGCAGCGTTGTCGGTGGTTTGAGCGGAGCAAACTACGAGCAGTACTTC.

This clonotype has a handful of counts. The rearrangement joins TRBV29-1 to TRBJ1-2, with D possibly being TRBD1 (5 bases). The CDR3 extends over 14 amino acids. V lost 3 bases, J lost 2 bases, and 13 bases lay in between. Germline loops: CDR1 SQVTM, CDR2 ANQGSEA. CDR3 DNA sequence: TGCAGCGTTGACCAGGGAGTAATAAACTATGGCTACACCTTC. Translation gives CSVDQGVINYGYTF.

In this sample, this clonotype turned up many times. The chain couples TRBV11-2 to TRBJ2-1; D gene unclear. Germline lookup yields CDR1 SGHAT and CDR2 FQNNGV. V was trimmed by 4 bases and J by 0 bases, leaving 10 bases between them. The CDR3 totals 15 residues. The CDR3, as DNA: TGTGCCAGCAGCTGGACCAGAAGCTCCTACAATGAGCAGTTCTTC. Translation: CASSWTRSSYNEQFF.

This clonotype has more than one count but fewer than ten. This rearrangement joins TRBV27 to TRBJ1-6; D unclear. This CDR3 is built from 14 residues. V was clipped by 0 bases and J by 10 bases, with 10 bases between them. Germline V gives CDR1 MNHEY, CDR2 SMNVEV (reference sequence). The CDR3 region is CASSLSTIGSPLHF. The DNA for the CDR3 is TGTGCCAGCAGTTTATCGACCATAGGGTCACCCCTCCACTTT.

The V and J genes are TRBV30 and TRBJ1-5; no clear D. The CDR3 runs 13 residues. V lost 5 bases and J lost 0, with 8 bases in between. Germline V gene data show CDR1 as GTSNPN and CDR2 as SVGIG (reference sequence). The CDR3 sequence is CAWDAHSNQPQHF. The CDR3, as DNA: TGTGCCTGGGATGCTCATAGCAATCAGCCCCAGCATTTT.

The chain links TRBV27 to TRBJ2-7; D is unresolved. The germline V gene encodes CDR1 MNHEY and CDR2 SMNVEV (reference sequence). This CDR3 is 14 amino acids long. Between the trimmed V and J ends, which lost 4 bases and 1 base, there was a span of 11 bases. CDR3 coding DNA: TGTGCCAGCAGTTCCCAGCCAGGATCCTACGAGCAGTACTTC. Amino acids: CASSSQPGSYEQYF.

The CDR3 nucleotides are TGCAGTGCCACCGGGACTAGCGGGACCAATGAGCAGTTCTTC. Amino acid sequence: CSATGTSGTNEQFF. V gene TRBV20-1 combines with J gene TRBJ2-1; 13 bases align to TRBD2. Looked up from germline, CDR1 is DFQATT and CDR2 is SNEGSKA (reference sequence). Unmatched junction bases numbered 5, after V lost 6 bases and J lost 6 bases. The CDR3 is made up of 14 amino acids.

With regard to this clonotype: One end of the junction fails to match germline, which may point to a read error. The V gene is TRBV9, the J gene TRBJ2-1; D uncertain. CDR3 length equals 11 residues. Looked up from germline, CDR1 is SGDLS and CDR2 is YYNGEE. The CDR3 DNA follows: TGTGCCAGCAGCGTAGATGACCAGCCAGTCTTC. Its translation is CASSVDDQPVF. Full variable domain (outside the CDR3, taken from reference TRBV9 and TRBJ2-1): DSGVTQTPKHLITATGQRVTLRCSPRSGDLSVYWYQQSLDQGLQFLIQYYNGEERAKGNILERFSAQQFPDLHSELNLSSLELGDSALYFCASSVDDQPVFGPGTRLTVL.

This chain uses TRBV14 with TRBJ2-5, with D possibly matching TRBD2 (6 bases). Trimming removed 5 bases at V and 2 bases at J, with 9 bases between. The CDR3 consists of 13 residues. The V gene's germline CDR1 is SGHDN and CDR2 FVKESK. The CDR3 coding sequence is TGTGCCAGCAGCACGGACTATCAAGAGACCCAGTACTTC. It translates to CASSTDYQETQYF.

This clonotype was recorded a few times. The V gene is TRBV2, the J gene TRBJ1-2; no clear D gene. Trimming removed 3 bases at V and 11 bases at J, with 4 bases between. Per germline, CDR1 SNHLY and CDR2 FYNNEI. The CDR3 consists of 9 residues. This CDR3 reads CASSERYTF. CDR3 nucleotides: TGTGCCAGCAGTGAGCGATACACCTTC.

This chain links TRBV15 with TRBJ1-4; possible D gene TRBD1, 6 bases. The CDR3 loop spans 15 amino acids. Germline V gives CDR1 LNHNV, CDR2 YYDKDF (reference sequence). V gave up 1 base and J gave up 8 bases, with 14 bases separating them. Written as DNA, the CDR3 is TGTGCCACCAGCAGAGGAAACAGGGCGAGCGAAAAACTGTTTTTT. Translating gives CATSRGNRASEKLFF.

This clonotype was detected only a few times. The chain is built from TRBV12-3 or TRBV12-4 and TRBJ2-5; TRBD1 or TRBD2 may be the D gene (6 bases each). V dropped 7 bases and J dropped 4 bases, with 16 bases sitting between them. This CDR3 is 14 amino acids long. In DNA form, the CDR3 reads TGTGCCAGCAATGGGGGGCTAGGGGCAGAGACCCAGTACTTC. Residues: CASNGGLGAETQYF.

The CDR3 DNA is TGTGCCAGCAGTTTACGGCAGGGGTGTTTCCAAGAGACCCAGTACTTC. As protein: CASSLRQGCFQETQYF. This sequence joins TRBV28 and TRBJ2-5; a weak D match, TRBD1 (6 bases). CDR1 and CDR2 (germline): MDHEN, SYDVKM. The CDR3 sequence is 16 residues long. The V and J ends lost 2 bases and 1 base respectively, with 14 bases between them.